Listed below are T cell receptor beta chains from one sample, sequenced in a study of shared clonotypes between healthy human individuals. Sequencing was performed with immunoSEQ multiplex PCR; in TCRdb, only in-frame clones are kept and a portion is missing. The sample comprises 900,000 to 1,200,000 clones, more than 75% of which are singletons, and roughly 0.55% rests with the top ten. Sequencing used memory CD4+ T cells from PBMCs. The source is a man between 18 and 29 years old in good health. Some clones in this sample may be carry-over from other donors' samples. Both conserved end residues are part of each CDR3. The D gene is left open where the match is weak. For some rows the clone size is stated as once, few or many, or as a class when expanded; others skip it.

-,-,TRBJ1-1,TRBV28,CASSLDRYPEAFF,TGTGCCAGCAGTTTAGATCGCTACCCTGAAGCTTTCTTT
-,-,TRBJ2-7,TRBV7-2,CASSPLPGPSGYEQYF,TGTGCCAGCAGCCCACTTCCGGGACCCTCCGGCTACGAGCAGTACTTC
TRBD1,-,TRBJ2-7,TRBV7-2,CASSLGTGGFYEQYF,TGTGCCAGCAGCTTGGGGACAGGGGGTTTCTACGAGCAGTACTTC
-,once,TRBJ2-3,TRBV27,CASSLYLTTDTQYF,TGTGCCAGCAGTTTGTATTTAACCACAGATACGCAGTATTTT
-,-,TRBJ1-2,TRBV6-5,CASTNREPNYGYTF,TGTGCCAGCACCAATAGGGAACCTAACTATGGCTACACCTTC
TRBD1,-,TRBJ2-5,TRBV2,CASSAGTGRETQYF,TGTGCCAGCAGTGCCGGGACAGGGCGAGAGACCCAGTACTTC
TRBD2,once,TRBJ2-3,TRBV4-3,CASSQGLEADMQYF,TGCGCCAGCAGCCAGGGACTAGAGGCAGATATGCAGTATTTT
TRBD1,-,TRBJ1-2,TRBV5-1,CASSSRQGAHDGYTF,TGCGCCAGCAGCTCCAGACAGGGGGCGCATGATGGCTACACCTTC
TRBD2,-,TRBJ2-5,TRBV7-9,CASSPLAGTLETQYF,TGTGCCAGCAGCCCACTAGCGGGAACCTTGGAGACCCAGTACTTC
-,-,TRBJ2-3,TRBV10-1,CASSESPPDTQYF,TGCGCCAGCAGTGAGTCGCCGCCAGATACGCAGTATTTT
-,once,TRBJ1-2,TRBV18,CASSFQGDYGYTF,TGTGCCAGCTCGTTCCAGGGTGACTATGGCTACACCTTC
TRBD2,-,TRBJ2-1,TRBV29-1,CSVELASGVWDEQFF,TGCAGCGTTGAATTGGCTAGCGGGGTCTGGGATGAGCAGTTCTTC
TRBD2,-,TRBJ2-3,TRBV5-1,CASSRRSLAADTDTQYF,TGCGCCAGCAGCCGCCGTTCTCTAGCGGCAGACACAGATACGCAGTATTTT
TRBD2,once,TRBJ2-4,TRBV5-4,CASSPRTSNIQYF,TGTGCCAGCAGCCCGCGGACTAGCAACATTCAGTACTTC
TRBD1,-,TRBJ2-2,TRBV30,CAYKAPTGGDTGELFF,TGTGCCTACAAGGCCCCGACAGGGGGGGACACCGGGGAGCTGTTTTTT
-,few,TRBJ1-1,TRBV28,CASSWTQGRGTEAFF,TGTGCCAGCAGTTGGACCCAGGGCCGGGGGACTGAAGCTTTCTTT
TRBD2,-,TRBJ2-1,TRBV5-4,CASSLDPGLAGGDEQFF,TGTGCCAGCAGCTTGGACCCGGGACTAGCGGGAGGGGATGAGCAGTTCTTC
-,-,TRBJ1-5,TRBV19,CASTHRDTNQPQHF,TGTGCCAGTACTCACCGGGACACCAATCAGCCCCAGCATTTT
TRBD1,-,TRBJ1-4,TRBV7-2,CASSLTGSNEKLFF,TGTGCCAGCAGCTTGACAGGGAGTAATGAAAAACTGTTTTTT
-,many,TRBJ1-1,TRBV30,CAWTPKEGRNTEAFF,TGTGCCTGGACCCCGAAGGAGGGCAGGAACACTGAAGCTTTCTTT
TRBD1,-,TRBJ2-2,TRBV6-5,CASSPRTGGTGELFF,TGTGCCAGCAGCCCACGGACAGGGGGCACCGGGGAGCTGTTTTTT
TRBD1,-,TRBJ1-2,TRBV25-1,CASSEWDRGEGYTF,TGTGCCAGCAGTGAATGGGACAGGGGGGAAGGCTACACCTTC